One sample yielded the 8 T cell receptor beta chains listed below, sequenced in a study of cytotoxic CD8 clonotypes in ibrutinib-treated CLL. Produced via immunoSEQ multiplex PCR; TCRdb's table is partial and in-frame only. Here the sample spans about 150,000 clones, about 75% being singletons. The material sequenced was PBMCs, taken after 24 months of ibrutinib treatment. All receptors come from a human donor with chronic lymphocytic leukemia.

The chain combines TRBV29-1 with TRBJ2-7; D is uncertain. CDR1 is SQVTM and CDR2 is ANQGSEA in the germline V gene. The CDR3 is 13 residues long. The V and J ends lost 3 bases and 0 bases respectively, with 9 bases between them. The chain's CDR3 is CSVEGPDSYEQYF. The DNA of the CDR3 is TGCAGCGTTGAGGGCCCGGACTCCTACGAGCAGTACTTC.

Concerning this clone itself: A read error is the likely source, as a far larger clone sits one nucleotide away. This chain connects TRBV27 to TRBJ1-2; TRBD1 is a possible D gene (5 bases). Germline values: CDR1 MNHEY, CDR2 SMNVEV (reference sequence). The CDR3 spans 13 residues. CDR3 coding DNA: TGTGCCAGCAGTTTTTGGGGCGACTATGGCCACACCTTC. It encodes CASSFWGDYGHTF.

The rearrangement joins TRBV29-1 to TRBJ2-2; TRBD1 matches 7 bases. CDR1 and CDR2 from the germline V gene are SQVTM and ANQGSEA. The CDR3 is made up of 15 amino acids. Germline trimming cut 7 bases from V and 1 base from J; bases unmatched to any gene: 9. The CDR3 reads CSAKTGVGNTGELFF. The CDR3 DNA reads as TGCAGCGCCAAAACAGGGGTGGGGAACACCGGGGAGCTGTTTTTT.

This CDR3 is CASSPRRVETQYF. CDR3 sequence (DNA): TGTGCCAGCTCACCGCGCAGGGTAGAGACCCAGTACTTC. V usage is TRBV18 and J usage is TRBJ2-5, with TRBD1 as a possible D gene (5 bases). The ends were cut back, 3 bases at V and 4 bases at J, with 9 bases in the middle. CDR1 KGHSH and CDR2 LQKENI come from the germline V gene. The CDR3 loop spans 13 amino acids.

The DNA for the CDR3 is TGTGCCAGCAGCGTAGGAGCAGGGTCCCCCTCTGGGGCCAACGTCCTGACTTTC. This sequence encodes CASSVGAGSPSGANVLTF. The V gene is TRBV9, the J gene TRBJ2-6, with D perhaps TRBD1 (5 bases). This CDR3 comprises 18 residues. CDR1 is SGDLS and CDR2 is YYNGEE in the germline V gene. Trimming pared 0 bases from V and 0 bases from J, leaving 13 bases between.

The chain links TRBV7-9 to TRBJ1-5; D uncertain. The V end lost 5 bases, the J end lost 6 bases, and 8 bases lay between the germline ends. CDR1 SEHNR and CDR2 FQNEAQ come from the germline V gene (reference sequence). The CDR3 runs 12 residues. This CDR3 is CASSRRGQPQHF. The CDR3, as DNA: TGTGCCAGCAGCCGGCGAGGTCAGCCCCAGCATTTT.

The rearrangement joins TRBV7-9 to TRBJ1-1; maybe TRBD1 (6 bases). The germline gives CDR1 SEHNR, CDR2 FQNEAQ (reference sequence). Trimming shortened V by 5 bases and J by 6 bases, and 13 bases separated the two germline ends. The CDR3 sequence is 13 residues long. CDR3: CASSPRDTAEAFF. CDR3 nucleotide sequence: TGTGCCAGCAGCCCCCGGGACACCGCTGAAGCTTTCTTT.

In its sample, this clone was seen once. The CDR3 sequence: CATSRDVGYSYTF. In nucleotides, the CDR3 is TGTGCCACCAGCAGAGATGTGGGATATAGCTACACCTTC. This rearrangement joins TRBV15 to TRBJ1-2; D is unclear. Trimming removed 0 bases from V and 9 bases from J, with 11 bases in between. The CDR3 has 13 amino acids. The germline CDR1 and CDR2 sequences are LNHNV and YYDKDF (reference sequence).